One sample yielded the 2 T cell receptor beta chains listed below, sequenced in a study of blood T cell repertoires in COVID-19. Using immunoSEQ multiplex PCR, the repertoire was profiled, and TCRdb retains in-frame clones only, with some absent. The sample records more than 300,000 clones, 70% to 90% being singletons. The specimen was PBMCs or T cells enriched from blood (not recorded which). These receptors were collected from a man between 35 and 55 years old in a cohort exposed to, infected with or recovered from COVID-19 (not recorded which).

The J gene is TRBJ1-2, the V gene TRBV5-5; D is ambiguous. Per the germline V gene, CDR1 is SGHKS and CDR2 is YYEKEE (reference sequence). This CDR3 has 15 residues. Trimming took off 0 bases at V and 6 bases at J, with 15 bases between the two ends. The CDR3 region is CASSLERVRTDGYTF. The CDR3 DNA is TGTGCCAGCAGCTTGGAGCGGGTCCGGACGGATGGCTACACCTTC.

The chain has TRBV28 and TRBJ1-5; 9 nucleotides agree with TRBD1. The V gene's germline CDR1 is MDHEN and CDR2 SYDVKM. CDR3 size: 15 residues. With V trimmed by 6 bases and J by 7 bases, 10 bases remained unmatched. The CDR3 is CASRSGQGLGQPQHF. CDR3 in DNA: TGTGCCAGCAGATCGGGACAGGGCTTGGGACAGCCCCAGCATTTT.